A selection of T cell receptor beta chains follows, all from one sample in a study of blood T cells in healthy people across ages. TCRdb analysed the 5' RACE reads with MiXCR anew, one entry per CDR3 protein. The table includes nearly 800,000 distinct CDR3 sequences, more than 50% detected once. Source material: blood. These receptors came from a man aged 40-50 years in good health. CDR3s include the opening cysteine and the closing phenylalanine or tryptophan. The D gene is left open where the match is weak. Not all rows give a size; the values are once, few, many and, for expanded clones, a class.

clone_size | d_call | j_call | v_call | cdr3_aa | cdr3_nt
- | - | TRBJ2-7 | TRBV29-1 | CSQAHFRGEYNEQYF | TGCAGCCAGGCACATTTTCGGGGCGAGTACAATGAGCAGTACTTC
- | - | TRBJ1-6 | TRBV27 | CASRALGGPAPLHF | TGTGCCAGCAGGGCCCTTGGGGGGCCAGCACCCCTCCACTTT
- | TRBD2 | TRBJ2-2 | TRBV2 | CASSPTRAGANTGELFF | TGTGCCAGCAGTCCTACCCGAGCGGGGGCGAACACCGGGGAGCTGTTTTTT
- | - | TRBJ2-5 | TRBV5-1 | CASSLVLTVIGSQETQYF | TGCGCCAGCAGCTTGGTCCTTACTGTTATCGGGAGTCAAGAGACCCAGTACTTC
- | - | TRBJ2-5 | TRBV24-1 | CATSDFNSQETQYF | TGTGCCACCAGTGATTTTAACAGTCAAGAGACCCAGTACTTC
- | - | TRBJ2-3 | TRBV5-1 | CASSLDWAGSYADTQYF | TGCGCCAGCAGCTTGGATTGGGCGGGGTCTTATGCAGATACGCAGTATTTT
- | TRBD2 | TRBJ2-4 | TRBV11-1 | CASSSRDPSGRGLLAKNIQYF | TGTGCCAGCAGCTCCCGCGACCCTAGCGGGAGGGGGCTGCTAGCCAAAAACATTCAGTACTTC
- | - | TRBJ1-5 | TRBV28 | CASSLISSNQPQHF | TGTGCCAGCAGTTTAATAAGTAGCAATCAGCCCCAGCATTTT
- | TRBD1 | TRBJ1-5 | TRBV12-3/TRBV12-4 | CASSWGQGNSQPQHF | TGTGCCAGCAGTTGGGGACAGGGTAATTCGCAGCCCCAGCATTTT
- | - | TRBJ2-6 | TRBV5-1 | CASSLSLATGANVLTF | TGCGCCAGCAGCTTGTCTTTGGCTACTGGGGCCAACGTCCTGACTTTC
- | - | TRBJ1-1 | TRBV5-1 | CASSSEAVGAFF | TGCGCCAGCAGCTCCGAGGCCGTCGGAGCTTTCTTT
- | - | TRBJ2-1 | TRBV20-1 | CSAPSQGPYNEQFF | TGCAGTGCCCCGTCGCAGGGCCCCTACAATGAGCAGTTCTTC
- | - | TRBJ2-3 | TRBV20-1 | CSAGDWAVGTDTQYF | TGCAGTGCTGGAGACTGGGCGGTTGGCACAGATACGCAGTATTTT
few | - | TRBJ2-3 | TRBV11-3 | CASTGIPDTQYF | TGTGCCAGCACCGGGATTCCAGATACGCAGTATTTT
- | - | TRBJ2-7 | TRBV15 | CATSRGAAFSYEQYF | TGTGCCACCAGCAGAGGGGCAGCCTTCTCCTACGAGCAGTACTTC
- | TRBD2 | TRBJ2-1 | TRBV9 | CASSAGLAGGPGGEQFF | TGTGCCAGCAGCGCGGGACTAGCGGGAGGGCCCGGTGGTGAGCAGTTCTTC
- | TRBD1 | TRBJ2-3 | TRBV15 | CATSRDRQGAADTQYF | TGTGCCACCAGCAGAGATAGGCAGGGGGCCGCAGATACGCAGTATTTT
- | TRBD1 | TRBJ1-2 | TRBV29-1 | CSVAGQETYGYTF | TGCAGCGTTGCCGGACAGGAGACATATGGCTACACCTTC
- | - | TRBJ1-1 | TRBV13 | CASSPPGGIEAFF | TGTGCCAGCAGCCCCCCTGGGGGGATTGAAGCTTTCTTT
- | - | TRBJ2-3 | TRBV9 | CASSGRAASTDTQYF | TGTGCCAGCAGCGGGAGGGCGGCTAGCACAGATACGCAGTATTTT
- | TRBD2 | TRBJ2-1 | TRBV7-9 | CASSLRTSGPYNEQFF | TGTGCCAGCAGCCTAAGGACTAGCGGACCTTATAATGAGCAGTTCTTC
few | - | TRBJ2-1 | TRBV20-1 | CSVGSGNNEQFF | TGCAGTGTCGGGAGCGGAAACAATGAGCAGTTCTTC
- | TRBD1 | TRBJ2-7 | TRBV5-1 | CASSLVTGGDYEQYF | TGCGCCAGCAGCTTGGTTACAGGGGGCGACTACGAGCAGTACTTC
few | TRBD2 | TRBJ2-3 | TRBV7-2 | CASSRNPAGGGRDTQYF | TGTGCCAGCAGCCGAAATCCGGCGGGGGGCGGACGAGATACGCAGTATTTT
- | - | TRBJ2-5 | TRBV2 | CASSESVKETQYF | TGTGCCAGCAGTGAGAGTGTTAAAGAGACCCAGTACTTC
few | - | TRBJ2-7 | TRBV5-1 | CASSSGLDSNYEQYF | TGCGCCAGCAGCTCGGGTCTGGACAGCAACTACGAGCAGTACTTC
- | TRBD1 | TRBJ1-2 | TRBV20-1 | CSARETGGWYGYTF | TGCAGTGCTAGGGAGACAGGGGGCTGGTATGGCTACACCTTC
- | - | TRBJ2-3 | TRBV5-1 | CASSITADNIQRDTQYF | TGCGCCAGCAGCATAACCGCAGACAACATACAAAGGGATACGCAGTATTTT
few | - | TRBJ1-2 | TRBV20-1 | CSARAPLLNYGYTF | TGCAGTGCTAGGGCCCCGTTGCTAAACTATGGCTACACCTTC